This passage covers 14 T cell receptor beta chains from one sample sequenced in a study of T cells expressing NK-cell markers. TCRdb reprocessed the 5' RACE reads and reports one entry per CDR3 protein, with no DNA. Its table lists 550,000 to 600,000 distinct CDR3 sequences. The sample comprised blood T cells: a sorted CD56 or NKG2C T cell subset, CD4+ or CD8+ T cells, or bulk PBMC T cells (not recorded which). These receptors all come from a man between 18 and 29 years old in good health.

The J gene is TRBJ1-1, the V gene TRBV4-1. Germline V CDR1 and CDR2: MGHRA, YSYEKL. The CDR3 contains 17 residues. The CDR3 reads CASSQDRGPQNNTEAFF.

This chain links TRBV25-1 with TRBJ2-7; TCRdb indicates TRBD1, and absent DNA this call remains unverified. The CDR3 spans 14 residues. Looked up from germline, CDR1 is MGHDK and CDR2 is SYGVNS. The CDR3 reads CASSDNREYSEQYF.

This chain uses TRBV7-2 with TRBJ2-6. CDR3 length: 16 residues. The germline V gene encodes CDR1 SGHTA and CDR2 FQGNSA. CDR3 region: CASSPQKASGANVLTF.

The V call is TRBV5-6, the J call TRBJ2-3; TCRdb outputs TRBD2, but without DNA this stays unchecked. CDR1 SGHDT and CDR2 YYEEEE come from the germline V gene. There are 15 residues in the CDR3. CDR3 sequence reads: CASSLREGRTDTQYF.

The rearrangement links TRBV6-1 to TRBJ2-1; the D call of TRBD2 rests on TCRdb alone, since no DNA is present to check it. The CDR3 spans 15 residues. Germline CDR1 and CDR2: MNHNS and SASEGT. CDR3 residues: CASTRSASGYNEQFF.

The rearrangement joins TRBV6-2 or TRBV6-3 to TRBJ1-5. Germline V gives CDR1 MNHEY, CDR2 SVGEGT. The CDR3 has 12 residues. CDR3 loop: CASSDPVQPQHF.

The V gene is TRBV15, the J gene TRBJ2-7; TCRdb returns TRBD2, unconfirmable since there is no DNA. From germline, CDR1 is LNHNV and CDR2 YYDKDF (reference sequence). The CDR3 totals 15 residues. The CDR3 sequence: CATSLGGGFTYEQYF.

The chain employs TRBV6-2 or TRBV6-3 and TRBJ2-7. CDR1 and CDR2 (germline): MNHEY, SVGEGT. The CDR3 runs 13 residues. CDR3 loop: CASSYGTIYEQYF.

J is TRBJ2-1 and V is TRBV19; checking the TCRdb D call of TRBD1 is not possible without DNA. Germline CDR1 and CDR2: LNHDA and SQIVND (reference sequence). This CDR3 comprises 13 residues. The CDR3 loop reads CASSIGTGAEQFF. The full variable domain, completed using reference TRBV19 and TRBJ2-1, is DGGITQSPKYLFRKEGQNVTLSCEQNLNHDAMYWYRQDPGQGLRLIYYSQIVNDFQKGDIAEGYSVSREKKESFPLTVTSAQKNPTAFYLCASSIGTGAEQFFGPGTRLTVL.

Here the CDR3 reads CASSPLPGGPRNTGELFF. This rearrangement joins TRBV18 to TRBJ2-2; TCRdb lists TRBD2, though no DNA is available to test this call. The CDR3 sequence is 18 residues long. Looked up from germline, CDR1 is KGHSH and CDR2 is LQKENI.

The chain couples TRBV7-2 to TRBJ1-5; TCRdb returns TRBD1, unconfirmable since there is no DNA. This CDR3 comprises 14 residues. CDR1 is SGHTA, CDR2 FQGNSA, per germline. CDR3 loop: CASSPQGPHQPQHF. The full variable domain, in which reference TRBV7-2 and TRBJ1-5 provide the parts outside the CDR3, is GAGVSQSPSNKVTEKGKDVELRCDPISGHTALYWYRQSLGQGLEFLIYFQGNSAPDKSGLPSDRFSAERTGGSVSTLTIQRTQQEDSAVYLCASSPQGPHQPQHFGDGTRLSIL.

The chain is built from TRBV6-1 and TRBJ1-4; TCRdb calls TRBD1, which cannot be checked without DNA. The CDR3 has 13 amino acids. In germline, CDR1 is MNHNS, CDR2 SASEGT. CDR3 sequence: CAGGGSRAEKLFF.

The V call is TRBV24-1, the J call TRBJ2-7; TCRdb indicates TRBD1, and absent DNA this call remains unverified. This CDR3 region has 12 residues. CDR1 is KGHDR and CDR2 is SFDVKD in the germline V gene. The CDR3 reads CATSEGGGRQYF.

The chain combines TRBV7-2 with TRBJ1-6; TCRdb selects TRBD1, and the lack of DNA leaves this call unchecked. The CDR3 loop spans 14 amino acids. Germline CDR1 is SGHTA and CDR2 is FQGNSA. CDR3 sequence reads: CASSLSGADSPLHF.